These 2 T cell receptor beta chains originate from one sample sequenced in a study of PD-1 blockade in classical Hodgkin lymphoma. Here immunoSEQ multiplex PCR was the method, and the copy in TCRdb shows in-frame clones only, minus some. The sample lists 23,000 or so clones; 75% to 90% were seen once. Indicated time point: cycle 4 day 1 (C4D1), after less than 7 weeks of nivolumab. All patients relapsed after autologous stem cell transplantation, and brentuximab vedotin exposure varied. Sequenced here: peripheral blood mononuclear cells (PBMCs), sampled before the fourth cycle of nivolumab. The receptors were sampled from a human donor with classical Hodgkin lymphoma.

This CDR3 reads CASSYNLAGGPNEQFF. CDR3 nucleotides: TGCGCCAGCAGCTACAACTTAGCGGGAGGGCCCAATGAGCAGTTCTTC. The chain couples TRBV5-1 to TRBJ2-1; 11 bases fit TRBD2. With V trimmed by 3 bases and J by 6 bases, 8 bases remained unmatched. The CDR3 contains 16 residues. Looked up from germline, CDR1 is SGHRS and CDR2 is YFSETQ.

The chain combines TRBV7-2 with TRBJ1-1; D ambiguous. Germline lookup yields CDR1 SGHTA and CDR2 FQGNSA. This CDR3 has 15 amino acids. The V and J ends lost 2 bases and 1 base respectively, with 11 bases between them. Here the CDR3 reads CASSLLSRQNTEAFF. In DNA form, the CDR3 reads TGTGCCAGCAGCTTACTATCGCGACAGAACACTGAAGCTTTCTTT.